The 9 T cell receptor beta chains reported below all come from one sample, sequenced in a study of vaccination effects on CD4 cells after COVID-19. No antigen has been identified for these receptors. Upon completion of about ten days in culture, CD4+ T cells were isolated. The method was immunoSEQ multiplex PCR; TCRdb's version includes in-frame clones alone and lacks a portion of them. The table has under 50,000 clones, more than 65% seen once; the top ten hold roughly 6%. The specimen was CD4+ T cells from PBMCs cultured without peptide, collected before COVID-19 vaccination. The receptors stem from a human donor who received a COVID-19 vaccine.

CDR3 amino acids: CASSDHDPGQEDQPQHF. Here the CDR3 DNA reads TGTGCCAGCAGTGACCACGACCCGGGACAGGAGGATCAGCCCCAGCATTTT. This rearrangement joins TRBV6-4 to TRBJ1-5; 8 nucleotides agree with TRBD1. The CDR3 sequence is 17 residues long. The germline V gene encodes CDR1 MRHNA and CDR2 SNTAGT. Germline trimming cut 2 bases from V and 5 bases from J; bases unmatched to any gene: 11.

V is TRBV9 and J is TRBJ2-2; TRBD2 is a possible D gene (5 bases). CDR1 and CDR2 (germline): SGDLS, YYNGEE. V gave up 4 bases and J gave up 7 bases, with 14 bases separating them. There are 14 residues in the CDR3. CDR3 residues: CASSRRGSDGELFF. The CDR3 region has the DNA TGTGCCAGCAGCCGACGGGGTAGTGACGGGGAGCTGTTTTTT.

The gene calls are TRBV5-1 and TRBJ1-6; D might be TRBD1 (6 bases). CDR1 SGHRS and CDR2 YFSETQ come from the germline V gene. CDR3 length: 13 residues. The V gene lost 3 bases and the J gene lost 7 bases, with 8 bases spanning the gap. CDR3 in amino acids: CASSWGPNSPLHF. The CDR3 region has the DNA TGCGCCAGCAGCTGGGGGCCGAATTCACCCCTCCACTTT.

This chain uses TRBV5-6 with TRBJ2-5; D gene uncertain. V gave up 3 bases and J gave up 5 bases, with 20 bases separating them. The CDR3 length is 16 residues. The V gene's germline CDR1 is SGHDT and CDR2 YYEEEE. CDR3 region: CASSSAVVGIRETQYF. For the CDR3, the DNA is TGTGCCAGCAGCTCCGCCGTTGTGGGTATCCGGGAGACCCAGTACTTC.

V gene TRBV7-2 combines with J gene TRBJ2-1, with TRBD2 matching over 8 bases. The germline V gene encodes CDR1 SGHTA and CDR2 FQGNSA. With V trimmed by 1 base and J by 7 bases, 9 bases remained unmatched. This CDR3 has 16 amino acids. CDR3 region: CASSLVPGGPGNEQFF. The CDR3 nucleotides are TGTGCCAGCAGCTTAGTCCCGGGGGGGCCAGGGAATGAGCAGTTCTTC. Full variable domain (rest looked up from reference TRBV7-2 and TRBJ2-1): GAGVSQSPSNKVTEKGKDVELRCDPISGHTALYWYRQSLGQGLEFLIYFQGNSAPDKSGLPSDRFSAERTGGSVSTLTIQRTQQEDSAVYLCASSLVPGGPGNEQFFGPGTRLTVL.

This clone was counted between two and nine times. The V call is TRBV3-1 (or the pseudogene TRBV3-2), the J call TRBJ1-3; TRBD1 matches at 9 bases. Germline lookup yields CDR1 LGHDT and CDR2 YNNKEL (reference sequence). This CDR3 is 15 amino acids long. V gave up 4 bases and J gave up 2 bases; unmatched junction bases: 3. The CDR3 bases are TGTGCCAGCAGCCGAAGACAGGGGGCTGGAAACACCATATATTTT. Protein sequence: CASSRRQGAGNTIYF.

The table lists this clone with a few counts. The genes are TRBV7-2 and TRBJ1-1; D might be TRBD1 (6 bases). With 5 bases removed from V and 1 base from J, the gap between germline ends came to 17 bases. The length of the CDR3 is 16 residues. The germline CDR1 and CDR2 sequences are SGHTA and FQGNSA. The DNA for the CDR3 is TGTGCCAGCAGCCGGAGACAAGACAGGCCGAACACTGAAGCTTTCTTT. It specifies CASSRRQDRPNTEAFF.

The sample holds a few counts of this clone. The chain uses TRBV18 and TRBJ1-6; D perhaps matches TRBD1 (5 bases). Trimming removed 6 bases from V and 7 bases from J, with 16 bases in between. Looked up from germline, CDR1 is KGHSH and CDR2 is LQKENI. The CDR3 sequence is 15 residues long. CDR3 region: CASSQEGIKNSPLHF. The CDR3 DNA follows: TGTGCCAGCTCCCAGGAGGGGATCAAAAATTCACCCCTCCACTTT.

This chain connects TRBV29-1 to TRBJ2-3, with 10 bases matching TRBD2. Trimming took 3 bases from V and 0 from J; bases not matched to a gene: 12. The CDR3 totals 18 residues. From germline, CDR1 is SQVTM and CDR2 ANQGSEA. The CDR3 nucleotides read TGCAGCGTTGAGGGAGCGGGAGGGGAAGTTGGCAGCACAGATACGCAGTATTTT. Translation gives CSVEGAGGEVGSTDTQYF.